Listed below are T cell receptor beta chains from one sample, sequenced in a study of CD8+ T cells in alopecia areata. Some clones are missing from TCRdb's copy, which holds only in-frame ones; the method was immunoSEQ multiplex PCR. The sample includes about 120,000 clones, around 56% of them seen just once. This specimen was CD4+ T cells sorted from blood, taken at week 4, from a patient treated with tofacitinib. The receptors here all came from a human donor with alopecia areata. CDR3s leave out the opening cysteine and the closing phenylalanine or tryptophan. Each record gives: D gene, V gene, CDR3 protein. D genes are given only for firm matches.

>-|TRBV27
ASRAYNEQF
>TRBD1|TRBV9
ASSSGTGRNQPQH
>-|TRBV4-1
ASSQEGAYEQY
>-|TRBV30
AWSVGGTYNEQF
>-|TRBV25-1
ASSDLGWGEQF
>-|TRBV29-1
SVEVQTDTEAF
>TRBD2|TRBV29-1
SVEGGRAGEQY
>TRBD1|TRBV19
ASSLGTASYEQY
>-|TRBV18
ASSPGTQNTGELF
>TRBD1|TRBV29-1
SARTGGTGANVLT